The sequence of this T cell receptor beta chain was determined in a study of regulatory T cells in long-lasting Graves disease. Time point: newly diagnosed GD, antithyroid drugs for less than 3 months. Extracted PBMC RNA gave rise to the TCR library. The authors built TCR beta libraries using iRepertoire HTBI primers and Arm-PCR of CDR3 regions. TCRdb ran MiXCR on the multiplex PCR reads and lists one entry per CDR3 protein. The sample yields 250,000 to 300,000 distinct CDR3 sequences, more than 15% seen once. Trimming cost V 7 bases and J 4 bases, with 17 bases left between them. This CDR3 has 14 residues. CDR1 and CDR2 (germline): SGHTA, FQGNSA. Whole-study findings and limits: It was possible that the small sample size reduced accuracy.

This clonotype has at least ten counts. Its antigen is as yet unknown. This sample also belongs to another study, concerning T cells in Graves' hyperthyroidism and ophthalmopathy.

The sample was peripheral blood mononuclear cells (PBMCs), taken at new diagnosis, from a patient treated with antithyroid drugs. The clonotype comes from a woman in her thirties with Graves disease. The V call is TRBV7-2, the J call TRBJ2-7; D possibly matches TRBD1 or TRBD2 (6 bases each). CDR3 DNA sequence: TGTGCCAGCACCCCGGAAGGGGGGCGGTACGAGCAGTACTTC. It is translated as CASTPEGGRYEQYF.